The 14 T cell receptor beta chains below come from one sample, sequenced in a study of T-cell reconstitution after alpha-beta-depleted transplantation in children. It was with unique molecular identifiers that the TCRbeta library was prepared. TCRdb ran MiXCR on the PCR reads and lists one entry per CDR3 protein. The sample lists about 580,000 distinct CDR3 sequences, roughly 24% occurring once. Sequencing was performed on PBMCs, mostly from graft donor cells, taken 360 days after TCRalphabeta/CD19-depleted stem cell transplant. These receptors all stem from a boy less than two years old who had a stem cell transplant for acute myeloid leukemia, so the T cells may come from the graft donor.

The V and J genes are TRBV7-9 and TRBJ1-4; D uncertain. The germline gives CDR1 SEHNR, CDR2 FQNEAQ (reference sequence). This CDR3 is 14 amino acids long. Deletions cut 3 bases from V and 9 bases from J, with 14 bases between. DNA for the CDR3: TGTGCCAGCAGCTTCGACCCAACAGTGAAAAAACTGTTTTTT. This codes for CASSFDPTVKKLFF.

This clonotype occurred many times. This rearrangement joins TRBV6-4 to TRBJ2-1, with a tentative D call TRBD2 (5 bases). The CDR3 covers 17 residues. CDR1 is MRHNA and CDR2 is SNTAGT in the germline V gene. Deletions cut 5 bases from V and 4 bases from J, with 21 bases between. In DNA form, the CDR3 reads TGTGCCAGCAGTTTACACCCGTGGGCTAGGGAGTACAATGAGCAGTTCTTC. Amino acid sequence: CASSLHPWAREYNEQFF.

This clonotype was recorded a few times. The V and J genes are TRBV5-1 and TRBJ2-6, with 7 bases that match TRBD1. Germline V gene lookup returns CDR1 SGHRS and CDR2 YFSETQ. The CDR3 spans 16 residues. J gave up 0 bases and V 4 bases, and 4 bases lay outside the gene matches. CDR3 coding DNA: TGCGCCAGCAGCCAGGGACAGTCCTCTGGGGCCAACGTCCTGACTTTC. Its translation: CASSQGQSSGANVLTF.

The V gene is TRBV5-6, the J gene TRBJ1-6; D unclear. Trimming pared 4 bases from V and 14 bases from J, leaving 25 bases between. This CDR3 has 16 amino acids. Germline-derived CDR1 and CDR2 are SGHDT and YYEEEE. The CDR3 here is CASSHNSAGQVGTLHF. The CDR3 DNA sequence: TGTGCCAGCAGCCATAACAGCGCGGGTCAAGTTGGAACCCTCCACTTT.

CDR3: CASSPTASGGETQYF. In DNA form, the CDR3 reads TGTGCCAGCTCACCTACGGCTTCGGGTGGAGAGACCCAGTACTTC. This chain connects TRBV18 to TRBJ2-5; no clear D gene. The CDR3 runs to 15 residues. CDR1 and CDR2 (germline): KGHSH, LQKENI. Trimming pared 3 bases from V and 4 bases from J, leaving 15 bases between.

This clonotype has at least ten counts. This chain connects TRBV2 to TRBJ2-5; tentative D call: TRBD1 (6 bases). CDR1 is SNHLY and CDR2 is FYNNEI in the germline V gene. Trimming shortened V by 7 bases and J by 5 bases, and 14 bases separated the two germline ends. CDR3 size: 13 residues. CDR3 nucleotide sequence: TGTGCCAGCACTGGGGGCGAAGAGGAGACCCAGTACTTC. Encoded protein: CASTGGEEETQYF.

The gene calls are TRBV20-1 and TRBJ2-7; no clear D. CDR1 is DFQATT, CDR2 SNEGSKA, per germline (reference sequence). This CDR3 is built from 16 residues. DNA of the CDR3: TGCTGTGCTAGAGATTTTATGGATAAGGAACCCTACGAGCAGTACGTC. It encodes CCARDFMDKEPYEQYV.

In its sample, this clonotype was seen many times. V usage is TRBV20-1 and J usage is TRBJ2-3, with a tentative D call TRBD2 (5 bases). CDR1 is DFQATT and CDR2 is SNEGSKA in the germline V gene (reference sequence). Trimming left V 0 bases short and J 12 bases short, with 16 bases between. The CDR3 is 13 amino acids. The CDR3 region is CSARDGLAEFQYF. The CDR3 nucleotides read TGCAGTGCTAGAGATGGGCTAGCTGAGTTTCAGTATTTT.

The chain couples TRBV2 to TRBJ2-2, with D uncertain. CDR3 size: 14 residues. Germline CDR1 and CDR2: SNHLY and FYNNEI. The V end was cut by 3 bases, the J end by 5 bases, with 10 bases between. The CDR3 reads CASSDGLWTGELFF. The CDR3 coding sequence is TGTGCCAGCAGTGACGGGTTGTGGACCGGGGAGCTGTTTTTT.

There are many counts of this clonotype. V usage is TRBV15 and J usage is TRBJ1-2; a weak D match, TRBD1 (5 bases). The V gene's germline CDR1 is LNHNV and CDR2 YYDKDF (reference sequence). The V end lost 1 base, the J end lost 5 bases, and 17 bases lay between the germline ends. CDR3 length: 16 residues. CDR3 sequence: CATSRARRDGRYGYTF. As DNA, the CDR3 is TGTGCCACCAGCAGAGCCCGACGGGACGGAAGATATGGCTACACCTTC.

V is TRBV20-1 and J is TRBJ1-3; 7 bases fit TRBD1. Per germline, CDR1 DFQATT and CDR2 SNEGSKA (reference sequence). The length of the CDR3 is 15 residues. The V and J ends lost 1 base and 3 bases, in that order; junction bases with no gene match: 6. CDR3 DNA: TGCAGTGCTAGAGGCGGCAGGGGGAATGGAAACACCATATATTTT. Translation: CSARGGRGNGNTIYF.

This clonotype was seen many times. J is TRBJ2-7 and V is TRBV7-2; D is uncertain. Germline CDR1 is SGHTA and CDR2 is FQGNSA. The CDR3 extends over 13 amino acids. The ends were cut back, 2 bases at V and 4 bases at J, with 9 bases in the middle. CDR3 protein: CASSLTTFYEQYF. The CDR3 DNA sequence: TGTGCCAGCAGCTTAACCACCTTTTACGAGCAGTACTTC.

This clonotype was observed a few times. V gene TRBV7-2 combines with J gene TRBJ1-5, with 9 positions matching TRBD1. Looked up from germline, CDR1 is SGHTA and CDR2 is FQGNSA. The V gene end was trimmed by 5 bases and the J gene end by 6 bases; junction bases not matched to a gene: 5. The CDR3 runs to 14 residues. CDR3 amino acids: CASSPRTGVQPQHF. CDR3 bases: TGTGCCAGCAGCCCACGGACAGGGGTTCAGCCCCAGCATTTT. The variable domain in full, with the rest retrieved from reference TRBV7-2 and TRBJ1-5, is GAGVSQSPSNKVTEKGKDVELRCDPISGHTALYWYRQSLGQGLEFLIYFQGNSAPDKSGLPSDRFSAERTGGSVSTLTIQRTQQEDSAVYLCASSPRTGVQPQHFGDGTRLSIL.

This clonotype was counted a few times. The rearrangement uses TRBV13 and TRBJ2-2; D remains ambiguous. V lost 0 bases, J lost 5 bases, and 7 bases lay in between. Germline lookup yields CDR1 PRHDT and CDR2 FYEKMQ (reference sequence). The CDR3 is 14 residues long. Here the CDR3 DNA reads TGTGCCAGCAGCTTAGGGCCGGTTACCGGGGAGCTGTTTTTT. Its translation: CASSLGPVTGELFF.